This TCR beta chain was retrieved from a study of T cells in Graves' hyperthyroidism and ophthalmopathy. Study-level results: Appearing also in blood were most of the thyroid clonotypes expanded above 0.001.

Remarks on this clonotype: Its antigen is not known.

This CDR3 is 13 amino acids long. V lost 3 bases, J lost 3 bases, and 8 bases lay in between. Looked up from germline, CDR1 is MGHRA and CDR2 is YSYEKL. Amplification of TCR beta CDR3 regions used RNA as the template. TCR CDR3 regions were first amplified by RT-PCR with HTBI primers. TCRdb recomputed calls from the multiplex PCR reads with MiXCR, one row per CDR3 protein. The sample records 480,000 or so distinct CDR3 sequences, around 43% being singletons. Orbital computed tomography, thyroid ultrasound, serum thyroxine and TRAb, and clinical symptoms together informed the diagnoses. The J gene is TRBJ1-1, the V gene TRBV4-1, with a weak D call TRBD1 (5 bases). This TCR was sampled from an adult woman with Graves' disease, either hyperthyroidism or ophthalmopathy (not recorded which). Sequenced material: peripheral blood or thyroid tissue (not recorded which). For the CDR3, the DNA is TGCGCCAGCAGCCAGGTGGGACACACTGAAGCTTTCTTT. This translates into CASSQVGHTEAFF.